These 18 T cell receptor beta chains were all obtained from the same sample, sequenced in a study of T cells in Graves' hyperthyroidism and ophthalmopathy. The investigators amplified TCR beta CDR3 regions from RNA transcripts. First-round RT-PCR with HTBI primers amplified the TCR CDR3 region. TCRdb fed the multiplex PCR reads into MiXCR, producing one record per CDR3 protein. Here the sample spans some 760,000 distinct CDR3 sequences, approximately 14% being singletons. Material for sequencing was blood. The receptors derive from a woman between 18 and 29 years old with Graves' hyperthyroidism.

A few counts support this clonotype. V and J are TRBV7-9 and TRBJ2-2; D may be TRBD2 (6 bases). The CDR3 covers 13 residues. V lost 4 bases, J lost 8 bases, and 11 bases lay in between. Per the germline V gene, CDR1 is SEHNR and CDR2 is FQNEAQ (reference sequence). In DNA, the CDR3 is TGTGCCAGCAGCTCCCCGGGGGAAGGGGAGCTGTTTTTT. Translating it yields CASSSPGEGELFF.

This clonotype has at least ten counts. V usage is TRBV30 and J usage is TRBJ2-7; 10 bases are a match to TRBD1. The CDR3 runs 16 residues. Germline V gene data show CDR1 as GTSNPN and CDR2 as SVGIG (reference sequence). Losses at the gene ends were 0 bases for V and 6 bases for J; bases not matched to a gene: 11. The CDR3 bases are TGTGCCTGGAGTGTTCGGGACAGGGGCCTCCTAGGCGAGCAGTACTTC. Its translation: CAWSVRDRGLLGEQYF.

This clonotype appeared many times. The V gene is TRBV18, the J gene TRBJ2-3, with 7 bases fitting TRBD2. From germline, CDR1 is KGHSH and CDR2 LQKENI. Losses at the gene ends were 5 bases for V and 1 base for J; bases not matched to a gene: 3. This CDR3 spans 14 amino acids. In DNA form, the CDR3 reads TGTGCCAGCTCAGGACTAGGCGGCACAGATACGCAGTATTTT. Residues: CASSGLGGTDTQYF.

This clonotype came up many times. The chain combines TRBV13 with TRBJ2-3; D remains unclear. The CDR3 runs 15 residues. Trimming removed 5 bases at V and 3 bases at J, with 15 bases between. Germline V lookup: CDR1 PRHDT, CDR2 FYEKMQ (reference sequence). The DNA of the CDR3 is TGTGCCAGCAGCATAACCCCGGACGTAACAGATACGCAGTATTTT. This gives the protein CASSITPDVTDTQYF.

The V call is TRBV6-5, the J call TRBJ2-5; TRBD1 or TRBD2 may be the D gene (5 bases each). This CDR3 is built from 15 residues. The germline V gene has CDR1 MNHEY and CDR2 SVGAGI. V lost 0 bases to trimming and J lost 7 bases, with 15 bases between them. The chain's CDR3 is CASSYSEGSRGTQYF. As DNA, the CDR3 is TGTGCCAGCAGTTACTCCGAGGGGTCCCGAGGGACCCAGTACTTC.

The V call is TRBV7-2, the J call TRBJ2-1, with D perhaps given as TRBD1 or TRBD2 (5 bases each). Germline CDR1 is SGHTA and CDR2 is FQGNSA. V was trimmed by 5 bases and J by 9 bases, leaving 14 bases between them. The CDR3 is 13 residues long. The DNA of the CDR3 is TGTGCCAGCAGCCCACTGGGGGTGGGTGAGCAGTTCTTC. Amino acid sequence: CASSPLGVGEQFF.

The chain recombines TRBV4-3 with TRBJ2-3, with TRBD2 matching 9 bases. Per the germline V gene, CDR1 is LGHNA and CDR2 is YSLEER. The CDR3 contains 18 residues. V was pared by 6 bases and J by 3 bases, with 16 bases of the junction left unmatched. The CDR3 is CASSLARSSGSRTDTQYF. CDR3 sequence (DNA): TGCGCCAGCAGTTTAGCCCGGAGTAGCGGGAGTAGGACAGATACGCAGTATTTT.

This sequence joins TRBV6-1 and TRBJ2-7, with D tentatively TRBD2 (6 bases). V was trimmed by 6 bases and J by 7 bases, leaving 19 bases between them. The CDR3 totals 14 residues. Germline CDR1 MNHNS, CDR2 SASEGT. DNA for the CDR3: TGTGCCAGCAGAGCACTAGCAACCCTCGATGAGCAGTACTTC. It translates to CASRALATLDEQYF.

This clonotype was seen many times. The rearrangement uses TRBV2 and TRBJ1-2; a weak D match, TRBD1 (5 bases). The germline V gene encodes CDR1 SNHLY and CDR2 FYNNEI. The CDR3 loop spans 16 amino acids. Trimming removed 6 bases from V and 4 bases from J, with 21 bases in between. CDR3 loop: CASSQPGTPPSYGYTF. CDR3 nucleotides: TGTGCCAGCAGCCAACCTGGGACCCCTCCCTCCTATGGCTACACCTTC.

This clonotype was observed at least ten times. The chain links TRBV7-9 to TRBJ2-1; TRBD1 matches 7 bases. V shed 8 bases and J 5 bases; nucleotides not matched to a gene: 6. This CDR3 contains 13 residues. In germline, CDR1 is SEHNR, CDR2 FQNEAQ (reference sequence). The CDR3 region has the DNA TGTGCCAGCCGCACCGGGACAGACAATGAGCAGTTCTTC. Translated: CASRTGTDNEQFF.

The V and J genes are TRBV4-2 and TRBJ1-2; 8 bases align to TRBD1. The CDR3 totals 15 residues. Germline V gene data show CDR1 as LGHNA and CDR2 as YNFKEQ. J lost 3 bases, V lost 2 bases, and 5 bases had no gene match. Written as DNA, the CDR3 is TGTGCCAGCAGCCAACAGGGGGCTCTAGACTATGGCTACACCTTC. It encodes CASSQQGALDYGYTF.

This clonotype was counted a few times. The rearrangement links TRBV7-9 to TRBJ1-1; D unresolved. Trimming shortened V by 1 base and J by 1 base, and 10 bases separated the two germline ends. The CDR3 extends over 15 amino acids. Germline CDR1 SEHNR, CDR2 FQNEAQ (reference sequence). The CDR3 protein is CASSLVYRSNTEAFF. CDR3 coding DNA: TGTGCCAGCAGCTTAGTTTATCGCTCGAACACTGAAGCTTTCTTT.

This clonotype came up many times. The chain links TRBV20-1 to TRBJ2-7; TRBD2 matches 9 bases. The V gene end was trimmed by 3 bases and the J gene end by 3 bases; junction bases not matched to a gene: 3. Germline loops: CDR1 DFQATT, CDR2 SNEGSKA (reference sequence). This CDR3 is built from 13 residues. CDR3 sequence reads: CSASQAGGYEQYF. The CDR3 coding sequence is TGCAGTGCTAGTCAAGCGGGAGGCTACGAGCAGTACTTC.

This clonotype was picked up many times. The chain has TRBV10-3 and TRBJ1-5, with D possibly TRBD1 on 5 matching bases. V shed 0 bases and J shed 1 base, with 10 bases lying between them. The CDR3 is 16 residues long. Germline CDR1 is ENHRY and CDR2 is SYGVKD. For the CDR3, the DNA is TGTGCCATCAGTGAGTCCCAGGGATTGAGCAATCAGCCCCAGCATTTT. It codes for CAISESQGLSNQPQHF.

This chain uses TRBV24-1 with TRBJ2-7, with TRBD2 matching 10 bases. The CDR3 contains 15 residues. Germline V gene lookup returns CDR1 KGHDR and CDR2 SFDVKD. After removal of 3 bases from V and 6 bases from J, the junction contained 7 bases not matched to a gene. In DNA form, the CDR3 reads TGTGCCACCAGTGATGGAGCGGGAGGGCCACGCGAGCAGTACTTC. This encodes CATSDGAGGPREQYF.

CDR3 in amino acids: CSVLLGGAEAFF. The DNA for the CDR3 is TGCAGCGTTCTATTAGGGGGTGCCGAAGCTTTCTTT. The chain couples TRBV29-1 to TRBJ1-1; tentative D call: TRBD1 (6 bases). CDR3 size: 12 residues. V dropped 5 bases and J dropped 8 bases, with 15 bases sitting between them. Germline CDR1 SQVTM, CDR2 ANQGSEA.

V and J are TRBV6-1 and TRBJ2-1; the match to TRBD2 covers 8 bases. Losses at the gene ends were 8 bases for V and 7 bases for J; bases not matched to a gene: 10. The CDR3 is 14 residues long. Germline CDR1 is MNHNS and CDR2 is SASEGT. This CDR3 is CASGRERERNEQFF. The CDR3 bases are TGTGCCAGCGGGAGGGAGCGGGAGCGGAATGAGCAGTTCTTC.

This clonotype was counted at least ten times. The rearrangement links TRBV27 to TRBJ2-1; TRBD2 aligns across 11 bases. The CDR3 runs 15 residues. Germline CDR1 and CDR2: MNHEY and SMNVEV (reference sequence). Trimming cost V 5 bases and J 7 bases; bases outside gene matches: 7. Here the CDR3 DNA reads TGTGCCAGCAGTCGAACTAGCGGGAGAGGGAATGAGCAGTTCTTC. Protein: CASSRTSGRGNEQFF.